This TCR beta chain comes out of a study of cytomegalovirus exposure and HLA in healthy donors (TCRdb year 2017). At the level of the whole study: According to a later analysis, the roughly 120 validation repertoires were produced on the same platform as the 600 to 850 repertoires of the first cohort. To predict cytomegalovirus infection status, the study brought together high-throughput TCR immunosequencing, statistical association of individual TCRs with disease status, and machine learning. The study aimed to test whether signatures of past pathogen exposure could be identified by cataloging public T cell receptors. A separate validation cohort of roughly 110 different subjects was used in addition to the approximately 670-subject first cohort.

As concerns this clone: This clone's antigen is unknown. Base qualities are not at hand, and no much larger clone is one base apart.

The donors belonged to the validation cohort of approximately 130 subjects, which was separate from the 666-subject first cohort. Measured from the cysteine to the phenylalanine, the CDR3 is 17 residues long. This entry keeps only the CDR3 DNA: 51 bases, framed from base 1. The germline V gene provides CDR1 MDHEN and CDR2 SYDVKM. Trimming costs V 7 bases and J 0 bases, and their ends lie 18 bases apart. The receptor library was made with the immunoSEQ multiplex PCR assay. The paper's processing steps were these. A statistical classification framework was built for diagnosing cytomegalovirus status from the catalog of TCR beta chain sequences. TCRdb took over this immuneACCESS table, retaining in-frame rearrangements with V and J assigned. Such tables are incomplete; in checked studies, under half of the missing clones stem from an unresolved V gene, and the remainder is unexplained. From that table come the V and J calls and clone size; the DNA was used to work out D and trimming. This sample has 70,000 to 80,000 clones in its table, and about 94% of those were observed once. The top ten hold roughly 3.2% of the sample.

What the authors observed across the whole study: A later analysis lacked HLA typing for the validation cohort, so it scored co-occurrence in that cohort across all 120 repertoires. Subsequent analysis determined that TCRs grouped into clusters in the first cohort also showed a tendency toward co-occurrence across the roughly 120 validation repertoires, and about 93% of cluster scores exceeded 0. In the study, around 150 TCR beta chains were listed as associated with cytomegalovirus. The authors suggested that the approach could potentially be extended to other disease states and immunological phenotypes. Most TCR sequences were observed very rarely across donors, whereas some public TCRs were present in many individuals. The classifier was reported to diagnose cytomegalovirus status with high specificity and sensitivity in both the original cohort and the validation cohort. In vitro tests confirmed that a few of the cytomegalovirus-associated TCR beta chains recognize cytomegalovirus antigens.

The chain is made from TRBV28 and TRBJ2-2, and the D gene may be TRBD1, 6 bases matching. The source is a woman under 30 in good health and CMV-seropositive. The material sequenced was PBMCs. The sequence in DNA is TGTGCCAGCATCACCACACAGGGCGGCTCGAACACCGGGGAGCTGTTTTTT. Its protein product is CASITTQGGSNTGELFF.